These 14 T cell receptor beta chains were sequenced from one sample in a study of neoadjuvant nivolumab and ipilimumab in lung cancer. The table came from immunoSEQ multiplex PCR; TCRdb's copy has only in-frame clones and leaves some out. The data hold fewer than 40,000 clones, with 90% observed a single time. The source was peripheral blood, collected after neoadjuvant nivolumab, alone or with ipilimumab, at or shortly before surgery. The receptors shown here come from an adult with non-small cell lung cancer.

The chain carries TRBV7-9 and TRBJ2-7; no clear D. V lost 4 bases, J lost 6 bases, and 13 bases lay in between. The CDR3 is 13 amino acids. Germline V CDR1 and CDR2: SEHNR, FQNEAQ (reference sequence). The CDR3 reads CASSSNGVGEQYF. The CDR3 DNA reads TGTGCCAGCAGCTCTAATGGGGTTGGCGAGCAGTACTTC.

The count of this clone is one. This chain links TRBV7-2 with TRBJ2-1; no reliable D call. The ends were cut back, 1 base at V and 8 bases at J, with 3 bases in the middle. This CDR3 is built from 11 residues. Germline CDR1 reads SGHTA; CDR2 reads FQGNSA. As DNA, the CDR3 is TGTGCCAGCAGCTTAGTTGATGAGCAGTTCTTC. Its protein is CASSLVDEQFF.

This chain uses TRBV11-3 with TRBJ1-6; no clear D gene. V shed 5 bases and J shed 7 bases, with 9 bases lying between them. Germline CDR1 and CDR2: SGHNT and YENEEA. This CDR3 is 13 amino acids long. In DNA form, the CDR3 reads TGTGCCAGCAGCGCCGGGTTAAATTCACCCCTCCACTTT. Translating gives CASSAGLNSPLHF.

This chain uses TRBV5-4 with TRBJ1-2; 12 nucleotides align to TRBD1. The germline gives CDR1 SGHNT, CDR2 YYREEE (reference sequence). This CDR3 has 16 residues. The V gene end was trimmed by 5 bases and the J gene end by 0 bases; junction bases not matched to a gene: 5. The DNA for the CDR3 is TGTGCCAGCAGTTGGGACAGGGGGCTCCCTAACTATGGCTACACCTTC. Its translation: CASSWDRGLPNYGYTF.

This chain connects TRBV18 to TRBJ1-3; 9 nucleotides line up with TRBD1. The CDR3 totals 16 residues. Germline CDR1 is KGHSH and CDR2 is LQKENI. Trimming cost V 6 bases and J 0 bases; bases outside gene matches: 6. In DNA, the CDR3 is TGTGCCAGCTCCCCGGACAGGGGATTCTCTGGAAACACCATATATTTT. Its translation is CASSPDRGFSGNTIYF.

The chain carries TRBV6-5 and TRBJ1-3, with 8 bases fitting TRBD1. V trimming: 2 bases; J trimming: 3 bases; junction bases outside the gene matches: 3. Germline V CDR1 and CDR2: MNHEY, SVGAGI. The CDR3 is 15 amino acids. The DNA for the CDR3 is TGTGCCAGCAGTTACCACGGGACAGGTGGAAACACCATATATTTT. It codes for CASSYHGTGGNTIYF.

The chain uses TRBV11-2 and TRBJ1-3; D not resolved. This CDR3 has 14 amino acids. The germline CDR1 and CDR2 sequences are SGHAT and FQNNGV. Trimming took off 2 bases at V and 4 bases at J, with 9 bases between the two ends. CDR3 nucleotides: TGTGCCAGCAGCTTAAACCGCCAAGGAAACACCATATATTTT. It codes for CASSLNRQGNTIYF.

V usage is TRBV29-1 and J usage is TRBJ2-2; D is perhaps TRBD1 (5 bases). The germline V and J ends were trimmed by 4 bases and 0 bases, with 9 bases remaining between them. Germline CDR1 reads SQVTM; CDR2 reads ANQGSEA. The CDR3 loop spans 14 amino acids. The CDR3 sequence: CSVAAGTNTGELFF. The CDR3 DNA reads as TGCAGCGTTGCGGCAGGGACGAACACCGGGGAGCTGTTTTTT.

This chain uses TRBV5-4 with TRBJ2-5, with 7 nucleotides matching TRBD2. Germline CDR1 SGHNT, CDR2 YYREEE (reference sequence). CDR3 length: 15 residues. The V segment lost 0 bases and the J segment 1 base; nucleotides outside the gene matches: 3. The CDR3 protein is CASSLEGLPQETQYF. In nucleotides, the CDR3 is TGTGCCAGCAGCTTGGAGGGACTACCCCAAGAGACCCAGTACTTC.

This clone was counted between two and nine times. V is TRBV19 and J is TRBJ1-2; 7 bases align to TRBD1. This CDR3 is 13 amino acids long. V lost 3 bases to trimming and J lost 8 bases; unmatched junction nucleotides: 6. Germline CDR1 is LNHDA and CDR2 is SQIVND (reference sequence). Here the CDR3 reads CASSMQGVRGYTF. For the CDR3, the DNA is TGTGCCAGTAGTATGCAGGGGGTCCGCGGCTACACCTTC.

The chain combines TRBV10-3 with TRBJ2-6, with D perhaps matching TRBD1 (6 bases). Trimming stripped 7 bases from V and 4 bases from J, with 11 bases between. The germline gives CDR1 ENHRY, CDR2 SYGVKD. There are 14 residues in the CDR3. The CDR3 DNA reads TGTGCCATCATGGCAGGGGCCGGGGCCAACGTCCTGACTTTC. Protein sequence: CAIMAGAGANVLTF.

This chain connects TRBV7-9 to TRBJ2-7; D remains unclear. V was shortened by 1 base and J by 1 base, with 8 bases between the two germline ends. Germline CDR1 and CDR2: SEHNR and FQNEAQ (reference sequence). There are 14 residues in the CDR3. CDR3 in amino acids: CASSLGASSYEQYF. As DNA, the CDR3 is TGTGCCAGCAGCTTAGGGGCCTCATCCTACGAGCAGTACTTC.

J is TRBJ2-2 and V is TRBV18; D is unclear. Deletions cut 2 bases from V and 4 bases from J, with 5 bases between. Per germline, CDR1 KGHSH and CDR2 LQKENI. The CDR3 runs 13 residues. CDR3 sequence reads: CASSPAVTGELFF. DNA for the CDR3: TGTGCCAGCTCACCAGCCGTCACCGGGGAGCTGTTTTTT.

This rearrangement joins TRBV6-6 to TRBJ1-1, with no clear D. V lost 3 bases and J 6 bases, leaving 14 bases between the germline ends. The length of the CDR3 is 14 residues. Germline CDR1 is MNHNY and CDR2 is SVGAGI (reference sequence). The CDR3 nucleotides read TGTGCCAGCAGTTATGGGCCCGCCGACGCTGAAGCTTTCTTT. Translating it yields CASSYGPADAEAFF.